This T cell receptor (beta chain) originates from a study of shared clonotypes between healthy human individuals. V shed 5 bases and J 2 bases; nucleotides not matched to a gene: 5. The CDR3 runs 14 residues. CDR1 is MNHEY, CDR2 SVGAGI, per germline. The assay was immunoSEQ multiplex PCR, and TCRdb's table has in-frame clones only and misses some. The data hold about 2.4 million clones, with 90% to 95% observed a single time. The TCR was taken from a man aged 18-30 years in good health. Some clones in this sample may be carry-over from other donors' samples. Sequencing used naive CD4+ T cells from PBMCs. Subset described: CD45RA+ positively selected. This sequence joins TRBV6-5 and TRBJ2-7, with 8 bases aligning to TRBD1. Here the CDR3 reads CASSATGGTYEQYF. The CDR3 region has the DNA TGTGCCAGCAGTGCCACAGGGGGAACCTACGAGCAGTACTTC.